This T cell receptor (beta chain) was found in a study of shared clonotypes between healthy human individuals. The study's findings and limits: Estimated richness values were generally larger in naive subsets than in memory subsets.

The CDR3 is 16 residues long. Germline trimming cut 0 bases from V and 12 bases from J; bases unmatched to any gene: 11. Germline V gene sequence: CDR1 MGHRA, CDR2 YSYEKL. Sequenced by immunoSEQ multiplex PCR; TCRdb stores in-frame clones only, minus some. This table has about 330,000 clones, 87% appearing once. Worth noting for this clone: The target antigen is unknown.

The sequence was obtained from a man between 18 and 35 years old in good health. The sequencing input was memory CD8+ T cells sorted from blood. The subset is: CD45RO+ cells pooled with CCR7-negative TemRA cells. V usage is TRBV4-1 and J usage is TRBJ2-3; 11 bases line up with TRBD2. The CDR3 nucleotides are TGCGCCAGCAGCCAAGATTCCGGGACTAGCGGCATTTATCAGTATTTT. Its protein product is CASSQDSGTSGIYQYF.